One sample yielded the 5 T cell receptor beta chains listed below, sequenced in a study of blood T cell repertoires in COVID-19. Assay used: immunoSEQ multiplex PCR; TCRdb lists only in-frame clones, some missing. In the table there are fewer than 200,000 clones, less than 80% of which are singletons. Material for sequencing was PBMCs or T cells enriched from blood (not recorded which). These receptors all stem from a woman aged 70-85 years in a cohort exposed to, infected with or recovered from COVID-19 (not recorded which).

The rearrangement links TRBV3-1 (or the pseudogene TRBV3-2) to TRBJ1-5, with 7 bases that match TRBD1. With V trimmed by 7 bases and J by 12 bases, 9 bases remained unmatched. The CDR3 has 12 amino acids. CDR1 is LGHDT and CDR2 is YNNKEL in the germline V gene (reference sequence). The CDR3 DNA sequence: TGTGCCAGCAAGGGACTTGGGGACAGCCAGCATTTT. Protein: CASKGLGDSQHF.

The chain has TRBV5-1 and TRBJ1-1, with D possibly being TRBD1 (5 bases). The V end lost 4 bases, the J end lost 4 bases, and 14 bases lay between the germline ends. The CDR3 totals 14 residues. Germline V gene lookup returns CDR1 SGHRS and CDR2 YFSETQ. The CDR3 bases are TGCGCCAGCAGCATAAGGCAGGGAGGCACTGAAGCTTTCTTT. It yields the protein CASSIRQGGTEAFF.

This clone was detected only a few times. The genes are TRBV28 and TRBJ1-1, with D perhaps TRBD1 (5 bases). This CDR3 is 14 amino acids long. Trimming took off 10 bases at V and 4 bases at J, with 19 bases between the two ends. The germline CDR1 and CDR2 sequences are MDHEN and SYDVKM. The CDR3 here is CATSFAGGGTEAFF. In nucleotides, the CDR3 is TGTGCCACCTCTTTTGCCGGGGGGGGCACTGAAGCTTTCTTT.

In this sample, this clone turned up a few times. This chain joins TRBV5-6 and TRBJ2-1; D not certain. Germline values: CDR1 SGHDT, CDR2 YYEEEE. Trimming left V 4 bases short and J 7 bases short, with 15 bases between. This CDR3 region has 14 residues. For the CDR3, the DNA is TGTGCCAGCAGCGTGACTCAGTGGAATAATGAGCAGTTCTTC. Protein product: CASSVTQWNNEQFF.

The rearrangement uses TRBV7-9 and TRBJ2-1, with 7 bases aligning to TRBD2. The CDR3 contains 17 residues. J lost 8 bases, V lost 5 bases, and 18 bases had no gene match. Looked up from germline, CDR1 is SEHNR and CDR2 is FQNEAQ (reference sequence). CDR3 sequence: CASSAGTLAIPFDEQFF. The CDR3 bases are TGTGCCAGCAGCGCAGGCACACTAGCGATCCCCTTTGATGAGCAGTTCTTC.